These 27 T cell receptor beta chains share one sample of origin, sequenced in a study of shared clonotypes between healthy human individuals (dated by TCRdb to 2018 to 2021). The library came from the immunoSEQ multiplex PCR assay. The table was pulled from immuneACCESS by TCRdb, which kept in-frame rearrangements only. Such tables lose some clones; where checked, under half of the loss comes from unresolved V genes, and the rest has no known cause. Recorded for this sample are roughly 570,000 clones; nearly 98% of them occurred a single time. The leading ten clones occupy approximately 0.3% of the sample. For the CD8 naive samples, CD45RO-negative cells were positively selected for CCR7, yielding a CD45RA+CCR7+ population from which TemRA cells were excluded. Sequencing was performed on naive CD8+ T cells sorted from blood. This specimen's cell subset or site label, interpreted: CD45RA+CCR7+. Every receptor here comes from a man aged 30 to 39 in good health.

The rearrangement joins TRBV29-1 to TRBJ2-3; a possible D gene is TRBD2 (7 bases). V shed 4 bases and J shed 2 bases, with 16 bases lying between them. CDR1 and CDR2 (germline): SQVTM, ANQGSEA. The CDR3 spans 15 residues. CDR3 DNA: TGCAGCGTTGGAGGGGGGGAGGCTTACACAGATACGCAGTATTTT. Residues: CSVGGGEAYTDTQYF.

This chain uses TRBV5-6 with TRBJ2-7; unclear D gene. The CDR3 extends over 15 amino acids. From germline, CDR1 is SGHDT and CDR2 YYEEEE. Trimming took 4 bases from V and 5 from J, leaving 19 bases between them. CDR3 sequence (DNA): TGTGCCAGCAGCGGGATGGACCCTCAGCCCGACGAGCAGTACTTC. Amino acid sequence: CASSGMDPQPDEQYF.

The CDR3 nucleotides read TGTGCCAGCAGCTTAGCGGGTCAGGTTCCTTCCTACGAGCAGTACTTC. Translated: CASSLAGQVPSYEQYF. The chain has TRBV7-8 and TRBJ2-7; D not certain. CDR3 length: 16 amino acids. Germline V lookup: CDR1 SGHVS, CDR2 FQNEAQ. The V gene lost 0 bases and the J gene lost 1 base, with 13 bases spanning the gap.

The rearrangement links TRBV14 to TRBJ2-3; the D is unclear. The CDR3 is 14 residues long. V was pared by 4 bases and J by 2 bases, with 10 bases between. CDR1 is SGHDN, CDR2 FVKESK, per germline. The CDR3 reads CASSPRTYTDTQYF. As DNA, the CDR3 is TGTGCCAGCAGCCCTCGGACGTACACAGATACGCAGTATTTT.

The V gene is TRBV4-3, the J gene TRBJ2-7; 8 bases align to TRBD2. The CDR3 covers 16 residues. The trim removed 3 bases at V and 3 bases at J, leaving 10 bases unmatched. The germline V gene encodes CDR1 LGHNA and CDR2 YSLEER. The CDR3 protein is CASSQSSGSSFYEQYF. The DNA of the CDR3 is TGCGCCAGCAGCCAGTCGAGCGGGAGTAGCTTCTACGAGCAGTACTTC.

The chain has TRBV2 and TRBJ1-2; unclear D gene. Trimming left V 6 bases short and J 0 bases short, with 2 bases between. Looked up from germline, CDR1 is SNHLY and CDR2 is FYNNEI. CDR3 size: 11 residues. The CDR3 nucleotides read TGTGCCAGCAGGTCTAACTATGGCTACACCTTC. This codes for CASRSNYGYTF.

This chain connects TRBV13 to TRBJ2-1; 8 bases line up with TRBD2. The CDR3 length is 13 residues. Per germline, CDR1 PRHDT and CDR2 FYEKMQ (reference sequence). The V segment lost 6 bases and the J segment 7 bases; nucleotides outside the gene matches: 5. The CDR3 DNA reads as TGTGCCAGCAGAGGCGGGAGGCTAAATGAGCAGTTCTTC. Translation gives CASRGGRLNEQFF.

J is TRBJ2-7 and V is TRBV6-1; 8 nucleotides line up with TRBD2. CDR1 is MNHNS, CDR2 SASEGT, per germline. This CDR3 region has 13 residues. J was trimmed by 4 bases and V by 9 bases; bases with no gene match: 8. DNA of the CDR3: TGTGCCAGTTGGCGGGAGGTGGGTTACGAGCAGTACTTC. Translation: CASWREVGYEQYF.

The J gene is TRBJ2-7, the V gene TRBV5-1; 9 bases match TRBD2. Germline trimming cut 3 bases from V and 5 bases from J; bases unmatched to any gene: 12. Germline CDR1 reads SGHRS; CDR2 reads YFSETQ. This CDR3 spans 16 amino acids. CDR3 nucleotides: TGCGCCAGCAGCTGGACTCCGGGACTAGCCTTAAACGAGCAGTACTTC. This encodes CASSWTPGLALNEQYF.

The CDR3, as DNA: TGTGCCAGTAGTATCGTTCGGCGCCGTGATCAGCCCCAGCATTTT. Protein: CASSIVRRRDQPQHF. The chain couples TRBV19 to TRBJ1-5; D remains ambiguous. The V and J ends lost 3 bases and 5 bases respectively, with 14 bases between them. This CDR3 has 15 residues. Germline V gene lookup returns CDR1 LNHDA and CDR2 SQIVND (reference sequence).

This chain connects TRBV7-9 to TRBJ2-3; TRBD2 agrees at 13 bases. J lost 3 bases, V lost 1 base, and 4 bases had no gene match. Germline V gene lookup returns CDR1 SEHNR and CDR2 FQNEAQ (reference sequence). This CDR3 spans 17 amino acids. CDR3 amino acids: CASSLGGLAGETDTQYF. The CDR3 region has the DNA TGTGCCAGCAGCTTAGGAGGACTAGCGGGAGAAACAGATACGCAGTATTTT.

The chain joins TRBV6-6 to TRBJ2-3; 11 bases agree with TRBD2. Trimming removed 6 bases from V and 1 base from J; junction bases left unmatched: 3. CDR1 and CDR2 from the germline V gene are MNHNY and SVGAGI (reference sequence). The length of the CDR3 is 15 residues. The CDR3 region is CASSQLAGGTDTQYF. CDR3 DNA: TGTGCCAGCAGCCAACTAGCGGGGGGCACAGATACGCAGTATTTT.

This chain joins TRBV29-1 and TRBJ2-3, with 7 bases lining up with TRBD2. CDR3 length: 15 amino acids. CDR1 and CDR2 from the germline V gene are SQVTM and ANQGSEA. The ends lost 2 bases at V and 2 bases at J; junction bases unmatched: 7. CDR3 in amino acids: CSVELAGDNTDTQYF. The CDR3 nucleotides read TGCAGCGTTGAACTTGCGGGAGATAACACAGATACGCAGTATTTT.

The V call is TRBV4-1, the J call TRBJ2-2, with 14 bases fitting TRBD2. CDR1 is MGHRA, CDR2 YSYEKL, per germline. The J segment lost 7 bases and the V segment lost 3 bases, leaving 4 bases of the junction unmatched. The CDR3 consists of 16 residues. The CDR3, as DNA: TGCGCCAGCAGCCAGGGACTAGCGGGAGTTGGCGGGGAGCTGTTTTTT. It codes for CASSQGLAGVGGELFF.

This clone appeared a single time. CDR3 residues: CASRGRDTGELFF. CDR3 nucleotide sequence: TGTGCCAGCAGGGGGAGGGATACCGGGGAGCTGTTTTTT. The chain links TRBV7-6 to TRBJ2-2, with 7 bases matching TRBD2. The V gene's germline CDR1 is SGHVS and CDR2 FNYEAQ. The CDR3 length is 13 residues. V trimming: 6 bases; J trimming: 5 bases; junction bases outside the gene matches: 3.

The rearrangement joins TRBV7-9 to TRBJ2-3; the match to TRBD1 covers 11 bases. The CDR3 runs to 15 residues. The junction had 4 bases not matched to a gene; V was cut back by 5 bases and J by 3 bases. The germline V gene encodes CDR1 SEHNR and CDR2 FQNEAQ (reference sequence). The CDR3 here is CASSDRDRGTDTQYF. As DNA, the CDR3 is TGTGCCAGCAGCGACCGGGACAGGGGGACAGATACGCAGTATTTT. Looking up the rest from reference TRBV7-9 and TRBJ2-3 gives the full variable domain: DTGVSQNPRHKITKRGQNVTFRCDPISEHNRLYWYRQTLGQGPEFLTYFQNEAQLEKSRLLSDRFSAERPKGSFSTLEIQRTEQGDSAMYLCASSDRDRGTDTQYFGPGTRLTVL.

The chain uses TRBV7-9 and TRBJ2-3; D unresolved. Germline V gene lookup returns CDR1 SEHNR and CDR2 FQNEAQ (reference sequence). Trimming stripped 0 bases from V and 3 bases from J, with 16 bases between. The CDR3 spans 17 residues. CDR3 DNA: TGTGCCAGCAGCTTAGCCGACACGTCTCGAAGTACAGATACGCAGTATTTT. It specifies CASSLADTSRSTDTQYF.

The chain uses TRBV29-1 and TRBJ1-2, with a weak D call TRBD1 (6 bases). CDR3 length: 12 amino acids. Germline CDR1 is SQVTM and CDR2 is ANQGSEA. V was shortened by 7 bases and J by 8 bases, with 17 bases between the two germline ends. The CDR3 here is CSAPTGLRGYTF. DNA of the CDR3: TGCAGCGCCCCGACAGGTTTAAGGGGCTACACCTTC.

The chain recombines TRBV27 with TRBJ2-1, with D tentatively TRBD2 (6 bases). The CDR3 extends over 13 amino acids. Deletions cut 8 bases from V and 8 bases from J, with 16 bases between. Germline values: CDR1 MNHEY, CDR2 SMNVEV (reference sequence). The CDR3: CASGLLGTHEQFF. In nucleotides, the CDR3 is TGTGCCAGCGGACTATTGGGTACCCATGAGCAGTTCTTC.

The chain combines TRBV5-1 with TRBJ2-1, with D perhaps being TRBD1 or TRBD2 (5 bases each). The V end was cut by 0 bases, the J end by 4 bases, with 11 bases between. The CDR3 runs to 15 residues. Per germline, CDR1 SGHRS and CDR2 YFSETQ. The CDR3 DNA follows: TGCGCCAGCAGCTTGGCCGGGGCAGATTACAATGAGCAGTTCTTC. Translation gives CASSLAGADYNEQFF.

This sequence joins TRBV27 and TRBJ2-1; 8 bases are a match to TRBD1. The J segment lost 9 bases and the V segment lost 6 bases, leaving 13 bases of the junction unmatched. CDR3 length: 15 amino acids. Germline CDR1 reads MNHEY; CDR2 reads SMNVEV (reference sequence). The CDR3 DNA follows: TGTGCCAGCAGCCTGGGACAGGCAGGCGTCAGTGAGCAGTTCTTC. It yields the protein CASSLGQAGVSEQFF.

The J gene is TRBJ2-7, the V gene TRBV30; tentatively, D is TRBD2 (6 bases). Germline V gene data show CDR1 as GTSNPN and CDR2 as SVGIG (reference sequence). CDR3 length equals 13 residues. V gave up 2 bases and J gave up 3 bases, with 11 bases separating them. Written as DNA, the CDR3 is TGTGCCTGGAGTTCAACGGGGGTCTACGAGCAGTACTTC. Protein: CAWSSTGVYEQYF.

V is TRBV7-9 and J is TRBJ2-5; D may be TRBD1 or TRBD2 (5 bases each). Germline V lookup: CDR1 SEHNR, CDR2 FQNEAQ (reference sequence). The length of the CDR3 is 17 residues. Trimming removed 4 bases at V and 2 bases at J, with 20 bases between. The CDR3 bases are TGTGCCAGCAGCTCGCCTGAGGCTGGGGACCGTCAAGAGACCCAGTACTTC. Translation gives CASSSPEAGDRQETQYF.

Details on this clone: No DNA is shown, since the ends of the CDR3 on it are uncertain; the CDR3 is the one TCRdb lists. V is TRBV28 and J is TRBJ2-3; the table's D call, TRBD1, has no DNA check behind it. The CDR3 comprises 17 residues, both ends counted. From germline, CDR1 is MDHEN and CDR2 SYDVKM. CDR3 protein: CASSSSSQGWGTDTQYF.

The chain uses TRBV7-8 and TRBJ2-3; TRBD2 matches 11 bases. There are 16 residues in the CDR3. J was trimmed by 2 bases and V by 5 bases; bases with no gene match: 6. Looked up from germline, CDR1 is SGHVS and CDR2 is FQNEAQ. CDR3 region: CASSARLAGHTDTQYF. The CDR3 DNA reads as TGTGCCAGCAGCGCCAGACTAGCGGGACACACAGATACGCAGTATTTT.

The rearrangement links TRBV11-2 to TRBJ2-3, with 7 bases aligning to TRBD1. CDR3 size: 16 residues. Looked up from germline, CDR1 is SGHAT and CDR2 is FQNNGV. V dropped 4 bases and J dropped 0; count of bases not matched to a gene: 7. The CDR3 nucleotides read TGTGCCAGCAGCTCAGATCAGGGGGTGAGCACAGATACGCAGTATTTT. Its protein is CASSSDQGVSTDTQYF. Looking up the rest from reference TRBV11-2 and TRBJ2-3 gives the full variable domain: EAGVAQSPRYKIIEKRQSVAFWCNPISGHATLYWYQQILGQGPKLLIQFQNNGVVDDSQLPKDRFSAERLKGVDSTLKIQPAKLEDSAVYLCASSSDQGVSTDTQYFGPGTRLTVL.

V gene TRBV5-1 combines with J gene TRBJ2-7, with D possibly TRBD1 on 7 matching bases. Germline V gene sequence: CDR1 SGHRS, CDR2 YFSETQ. The V end lost 4 bases, the J end lost 3 bases, and 14 bases lay between the germline ends. CDR3 size: 14 residues. The CDR3 bases are TGCGCCAGCAGCGCAAGACAGGGAGGCTACGAGCAGTACTTC. Translated: CASSARQGGYEQYF.